This T cell receptor (beta chain) derives from a study of blood T cell repertoires in COVID-19. Across the study: Samples representing acute and convalescent COVID-19 were sourced from the United States, Italy and Spain.

Profiling relied on immunoSEQ multiplex PCR, and the TCRdb table lists in-frame clones only, not all of them. The table shows 89,000 or so clones, with 85% occurring only once. V lost 3 bases and J lost 8, with 8 bases in between. The CDR3 has 13 amino acids. Germline V CDR1 and CDR2: MNHEY, SMNVEV (reference sequence). Source material: peripheral blood. J is TRBJ1-6 and V is TRBV27; D is perhaps TRBD1 (5 bases). This receptor was taken from a man of 80 years or more with acute or convalescent COVID-19. The CDR3 spells CASSFGGDSPLHF. CDR3 nucleotide sequence: TGTGCCAGCAGTTTTGGGGGGGATTCACCCCTCCACTTT.